What follows are 13 T cell receptor beta chains derived from one specimen sequenced in a study of blood T cells in healthy people across ages. PCR was performed a second time for about 7 to 11 cycles using a sample-barcoded 5' primer and a J-beta primer mix. TCRdb ran MiXCR on the 5' RACE reads and lists one entry per CDR3 protein. Counted here are 590,000 or so distinct CDR3 sequences, roughly 30% occurring once; the ten biggest clones make up more than 15%. The sample taken for sequencing was blood. Receptors were obtained from an elderly woman in good health.

There are many counts of this clonotype. The gene calls are TRBV5-1 and TRBJ2-1, with TRBD1 matching 8 bases. The CDR3 consists of 15 residues. CDR1 and CDR2 (germline): SGHRS, YFSETQ. The ends lost 1 base at V and 3 bases at J; junction bases unmatched: 3. For the CDR3, the DNA is TGCGCCAGCAGCTTGACAGGGGGTAACTACAATGAGCAGTTCTTC. Amino acids: CASSLTGGNYNEQFF.

The gene calls are TRBV3-1 and TRBJ2-4, with 7 bases matching TRBD1. The end of the DNA aligns better with TRBJ2-7, so the J call may be wrong. CDR3 size: 14 residues. Germline loops: CDR1 LGHDT, CDR2 YNNKEL (reference sequence). The CDR3 is CASTSGGISYEQYF. The CDR3 DNA reads as TGTGCCAGCACTTCAGGGGGTATCTCCTACGAGCAGTACTTC.

Points on this clonotype: Possible read error: a much larger clone is one base away. V and J are TRBV28 and TRBJ2-5, with 11 bases lining up with TRBD1. Germline values: CDR1 MDHEN, CDR2 SYDVKM. The V and J ends lost 5 bases and 11 bases, in that order; junction bases with no gene match: 16. CDR3 length equals 16 residues. The DNA for the CDR3 is TGTGCCAGCAGTCCTGGACAGGGGGCAAGGTACAATGAGCAGTACTTC. Its protein is CASSPGQGARYNEQYF.

With regard to this clonotype: Being one base from a much bigger clone, this may be a read error. The genes are TRBV3-1 and TRBJ2-7; D is possibly TRBD1 or TRBD2 (5 bases each). Germline CDR1 LGHDT, CDR2 YNNKEL (reference sequence). The CDR3 has 13 residues. The CDR3 nucleotides read TGTGCCAGCAGCCAAGTCGGGGCCTATGAGCAGTACTTC. Translating gives CASSQVGAYEQYF.

The chain employs TRBV6-2 or TRBV6-3 and TRBJ2-1; 9 bases align to TRBD2. This CDR3 comprises 15 residues. With 4 bases clipped from V and 6 bases from J, the junction kept 7 bases outside the gene matches. Germline CDR1 reads MNHEY; CDR2 reads SVGEGT. The CDR3 DNA reads TGTGCCAGCAGTTGGCGCGGGGGGGGGAGCAATGAGCAGTTCTTC. It translates to CASSWRGGGSNEQFF.

This clonotype has a single count. This chain uses TRBV5-1 with TRBJ1-4; weak D call: TRBD1 (6 bases). From germline, CDR1 is SGHRS and CDR2 YFSETQ. The V end lost 0 bases, the J end lost 5 bases, and 14 bases lay between the germline ends. The CDR3 sequence is 16 residues long. This CDR3 is CASSLALGQRNEKLFF. Here the CDR3 DNA reads TGCGCCAGCAGCTTGGCCTTAGGACAGCGAAATGAAAAACTGTTTTTT.

The genes are TRBV18 and TRBJ2-1, with D possibly matching TRBD1 (7 bases). CDR3 length equals 13 residues. Looked up from germline, CDR1 is KGHSH and CDR2 is LQKENI. The ends were cut back, 5 bases at V and 13 bases at J, with 18 bases in the middle. The CDR3 spells CASSAGQRETQFF. The CDR3 DNA sequence: TGTGCCAGCTCAGCGGGACAGAGGGAGACCCAGTTCTTC.

Concerning this clonotype itself: A much larger clone lies a single base off, so this may be a read error. The chain joins TRBV5-6 to TRBJ2-1; D might be TRBD2 (6 bases). V was cut by 0 bases and J by 10 bases, with 23 bases left in between. Germline assignment: CDR1 SGHDT and CDR2 YYEEEE. This CDR3 spans 17 amino acids. CDR3 nucleotide sequence: TGTGCCAGCAGCTTGGGTCGGCGCCTAGGAGGGACCTACGAGCAGTTCTTC. This translates into CASSLGRRLGGTYEQFF.

The chain joins TRBV7-9 to TRBJ2-3; 11 bases align to TRBD2. The CDR3 is made up of 16 amino acids. The V gene end was trimmed by 4 bases and the J gene end by 2 bases; junction bases not matched to a gene: 5. Germline CDR1 is SEHNR and CDR2 is FQNEAQ (reference sequence). CDR3 coding DNA: TGTGCCAGCAGCTCGGGACTAGCGGATTTCACAGATACGCAGTATTTT. Protein: CASSSGLADFTDTQYF. The complete variable domain, with remaining parts taken from reference TRBV7-9 and TRBJ2-3, reads DTGVSQNPRHKITKRGQNVTFRCDPISEHNRLYWYRQTLGQGPEFLTYFQNEAQLEKSRLLSDRFSAERPKGSFSTLEIQRTEQGDSAMYLCASSSGLADFTDTQYFGPGTRLTVL.

This clonotype was seen repeatedly, ten times or more. The rearrangement links TRBV29-1 to TRBJ1-2; the match to TRBD1 covers 9 bases. With 2 bases clipped from V and 1 base from J, the junction kept 5 bases outside the gene matches. CDR1 and CDR2 (germline): SQVTM, ANQGSEA. The CDR3 sequence is 15 residues long. CDR3 bases: TGCAGCGTTGAACCTACAGGGGGCCTTAACTATGGCTACACCTTC. This sequence encodes CSVEPTGGLNYGYTF.

This clonotype was seen a handful of times. The V call is TRBV6-2 or TRBV6-3, the J call TRBJ1-2; D possibly corresponds to TRBD1 (5 bases). Trimming took 5 bases from V and 5 from J, leaving 12 bases between them. Germline-derived CDR1 and CDR2 are MNHEY and SVGEGT. The CDR3 is made up of 13 amino acids. CDR3 nucleotides: TGTGCCAGCAGTGAAATGGGGGTATATGGCTACACCTTC. Its translation: CASSEMGVYGYTF.

CDR3 sequence: CSARDSGTGVHEQYF. As DNA, the CDR3 is TGCAGTGCTAGAGATAGTGGGACAGGGGTCCACGAGCAGTACTTC. This rearrangement joins TRBV20-1 to TRBJ2-7, with 10 bases fitting TRBD1. Trimming at V came to 0 bases and at J to 5 bases, leaving 7 bases not matched to a gene. The length of the CDR3 is 15 residues. The germline gives CDR1 DFQATT, CDR2 SNEGSKA (reference sequence).

The chain carries TRBV18 and TRBJ1-3; unclear D gene. CDR1 is KGHSH, CDR2 LQKENI, per germline. This CDR3 region has 15 residues. V was pared by 3 bases and J by 1 base, with 10 bases between. The CDR3 region is CASSPNTGSGNTIYF. The CDR3 nucleotides read TGTGCCAGCTCACCGAACACGGGTTCTGGAAACACCATATATTTT. The variable domain in full, with the rest retrieved from reference TRBV18 and TRBJ1-3, is NAGVMQNPRHLVRRRGQEARLRCSPMKGHSHVYWYRQLPEEGLKFMVYLQKENIIDESGMPKERFSAEFPKEGPSILRIQQVVRGDSAAYFCASSPNTGSGNTIYFGEGSWLTVV.